This is a list of T cell receptor beta chains from one sample in a study of OX40 agonist ivuxolimab in advanced cancers. The repertoire was sequenced with immunoSEQ multiplex PCR; TCRdb's copy has only in-frame clones and lacks some. The sample has some 22,000 clones, approximately 88% seen once. The sample was CD4+ or CD8+ T cells sorted from blood, taken in a trial of the OX40 agonist ivuxolimab. These receptors were taken from an adult with an advanced solid tumor such as melanoma, head and neck, liver or kidney cancer. CDR3s include the opening cysteine and the closing phenylalanine or tryptophan. Size tells how often a clone was seen (once, few, many) or the class of an expanded clone, and some rows leave it out.

cdr3_length v_call clone_size cdr3_aa
17 TRBV5-1 NA CASLRGGRAANYNEQFF
19 TRBV4-2 NA CASSQDLGLAGGTSYEQYF
13 TRBV2 NA CASRIIMNTEAFF
15 TRBV13 NA CASSLLAGENNEQFF
19 TRBV10-1 NA CASRAGNPGLAGRGETQYF
14 TRBV18 few CASSPDVLGNEQFF
14 TRBV19 NA CASSINRGRNTIYF
15 TRBV5-4 NA CASSLVGGTNEKLFF
16 TRBV19 NA CASRDSRQGLTGELFF
13 TRBV25-1 NA CASSKTYNSPLHF
15 TRBV10-3 NA CAISDPTQVNYEQYF
14 TRBV7-9 NA CASSESFSGNTIYF
15 TRBV9 NA CASSVGLAGLNEQFF
15 TRBV7-9 once CASSLLTGGGNTIYF
16 TRBV30 NA CAWSVLVGRGGNEQFF
15 TRBV27 NA CASSLFGGQDYGYTF
15 TRBV19 NA CASRDPGLAINEQFF
15 TRBV6-5 NA CASRSRGYSNQPQHF
13 TRBV28 NA CASGTGATYEQYF
15 TRBV5-4 NA CASSATGLAGYEQYF
16 TRBV7-2 once CASSLRTGGASEKLFF
15 TRBV18 NA CASSPGTGQQYEQYF
15 TRBV2 NA CASSESGTVNSPLHF
14 TRBV4-2 NA CASSQDGGTDTQYF
18 TRBV7-2 NA CASSLALLTWTAKNIQYF
19 TRBV9 once CASSVIPAGGPLIEGEQYF
16 TRBV27 NA CASSFGAGGVWNEQFF
11 TRBV28 NA CASSSLYEQYF
15 TRBV28 NA CASSSWGRGNYGYTF
14 TRBV11-2 NA CASSLDRGSETQYF
15 TRBV7-9 NA CASSRSGTNYYGYTF
16 TRBV14 NA CASSPKGTSGMNEQFF
14 TRBV2 NA CASSGGLASNEQFF
15 TRBV19 NA CASSAQGSDTGELFF
14 TRBV6-6 NA CASSPWGGDTEAFF
15 TRBV7-3 NA CASSLIADSTDTQYF
17 TRBV7-2 NA CASSLDALAGGAYEQYF
14 TRBV19 NA CASSATRNTGELFF
17 TRBV5-6 NA CASSLVRGGKGNAEAFF